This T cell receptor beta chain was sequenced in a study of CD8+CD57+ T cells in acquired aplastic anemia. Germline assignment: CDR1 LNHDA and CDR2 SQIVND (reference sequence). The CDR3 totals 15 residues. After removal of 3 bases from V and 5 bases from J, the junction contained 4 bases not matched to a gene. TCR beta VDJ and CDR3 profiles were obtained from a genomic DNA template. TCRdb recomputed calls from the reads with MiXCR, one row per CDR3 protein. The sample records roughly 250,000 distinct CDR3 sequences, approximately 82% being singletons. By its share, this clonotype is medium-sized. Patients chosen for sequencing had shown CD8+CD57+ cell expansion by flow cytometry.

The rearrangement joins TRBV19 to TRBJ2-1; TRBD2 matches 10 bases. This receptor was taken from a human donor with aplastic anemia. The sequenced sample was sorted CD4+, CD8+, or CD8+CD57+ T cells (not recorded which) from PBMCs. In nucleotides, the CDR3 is TGTGCCAGTAGTATCACTAGCGGGGTTCACAATGAGCAGTTCTTC. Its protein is CASSITSGVHNEQFF. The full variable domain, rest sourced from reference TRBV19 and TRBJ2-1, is DGGITQSPKYLFRKEGQNVTLSCEQNLNHDAMYWYRQDPGQGLRLIYYSQIVNDFQKGDIAEGYSVSREKKESFPLTVTSAQKNPTAFYLCASSITSGVHNEQFFGPGTRLTVL.